The 13 T cell receptor beta chains listed next were all sequenced from one sample in a study of patients and donors after allogeneic stem cell transplantation. From the RT-PCR reads, TCRdb called clonotypes with MiXCR, one entry per CDR3 protein. Here the sample spans 400,000 to 450,000 distinct CDR3 sequences, 15% to 20% being singletons. The sample was blood, either unsorted or a sorted T cell fraction (not recorded which). The receptors derive from a human donor who was either an allogeneic HSCT recipient or a stem cell or donor lymphocyte infusion donor (not recorded which). It is not recorded whose cells these are; they may come from a transplant donor.

V is TRBV27 and J is TRBJ2-3; 9 nucleotides align to TRBD2. V gave up 1 base and J gave up 6 bases; unmatched junction bases: 8. Germline CDR1 MNHEY, CDR2 SMNVEV (reference sequence). The CDR3 length is 16 residues. DNA of the CDR3: TGTGCCAGCAGTTTATTGGCGGGAGGGCCCTACGATACGCAGTATTTT. Protein product: CASSLLAGGPYDTQYF.

This rearrangement joins TRBV6-1 to TRBJ1-1, with 7 bases that match TRBD1. Looked up from germline, CDR1 is MNHNS and CDR2 is SASEGT. Germline trimming cut 5 bases from V and 9 bases from J; bases unmatched to any gene: 9. This CDR3 contains 13 residues. In DNA, the CDR3 is TGTGCCAGCAGTACCCTTGGGGGACAGAAAGCTTTCTTT. Translation: CASSTLGGQKAFF.

This clonotype was detected a few times. J is TRBJ2-7 and V is TRBV7-2, with D hard to call. This CDR3 has 11 amino acids. V lost 3 bases to trimming and J lost 13 bases, with 13 bases between them. The germline V gene encodes CDR1 SGHTA and CDR2 FQGNSA. The CDR3 DNA sequence: TGTGCCAGCAGCTTTGGCGCAGGTTACTACTTC. Its protein is CASSFGAGYYF.

This clonotype has a count of ten or more. This sequence joins TRBV7-8 and TRBJ2-3; the match to TRBD2 covers 8 bases. In germline, CDR1 is SGHVS, CDR2 FQNEAQ. V shed 7 bases and J 5 bases; nucleotides not matched to a gene: 5. The CDR3 totals 13 residues. Here the CDR3 reads CASIAGGLDTQYF. The CDR3 bases are TGTGCCAGCATTGCGGGGGGCCTAGATACGCAGTATTTT.

This clonotype has only a few counts. The CDR3 is CASSFQMTGRWNTEAFF. CDR3 nucleotides: TGTGCCAGCAGCTTCCAGATGACAGGGCGGTGGAACACTGAAGCTTTCTTT. The V call is TRBV5-5, the J call TRBJ1-1; 7 bases agree with TRBD1. Germline CDR1 SGHKS, CDR2 YYEKEE (reference sequence). V dropped 2 bases and J dropped 1; count of bases not matched to a gene: 11. The CDR3 has 17 residues.

This clonotype came up a few times. The chain employs TRBV12-3 or TRBV12-4 and TRBJ2-1; weak D call: TRBD1 (6 bases). The germline V and J ends were trimmed by 5 bases and 9 bases, with 11 bases remaining between them. The CDR3 is made up of 12 amino acids. CDR3 coding DNA: TGTGCCAGCAGTCCAGGGGCGGGTGAGCAGTTCTTC. Its translation is CASSPGAGEQFF.

This clonotype was seen only a few times. The CDR3 region has the DNA TGTGCCAGCAGCTTCGTGGGAGGGCACAATGAGCAGTTCTTC. It translates to CASSFVGGHNEQFF. The chain links TRBV7-2 to TRBJ2-1, with TRBD2 identical over 7 bases. This CDR3 spans 14 amino acids. Germline-derived CDR1 and CDR2 are SGHTA and FQGNSA. V was clipped by 3 bases and J by 5 bases; unmatched bases: 4.

The chain couples TRBV12-3 or TRBV12-4 to TRBJ2-3; possible D gene TRBD2, 6 bases. There are 15 residues in the CDR3. V was shortened by 2 bases and J by 1 base, with 10 bases between the two germline ends. CDR3 sequence reads: CASSLRGGGTDTQYF. Written as DNA, the CDR3 is TGTGCCAGCAGTTTAAGGGGCGGGGGCACAGATACGCAGTATTTT.

Many counts were recorded for this clonotype. CDR3 nucleotide sequence: TGTGCCAGCAGCGACAGAGTAGAGCAGTTCTTC. Translated: CASSDRVEQFF. This sequence joins TRBV3-1 and TRBJ2-1, with D perhaps TRBD1 (5 bases). V gave up 5 bases and J gave up 10 bases, with 9 bases separating them. Germline CDR1 is LGHDT and CDR2 is YNNKEL (reference sequence). The CDR3 length is 11 residues.

The gene calls are TRBV9 and TRBJ1-1, with no clear D. V gave up 4 bases and J gave up 0 bases, with 10 bases separating them. CDR1 and CDR2 (germline): SGDLS, YYNGEE. CDR3 length equals 14 residues. Written as DNA, the CDR3 is TGTGCCAGCAGCAAACTACATATGAACACTGAAGCTTTCTTT. This gives the protein CASSKLHMNTEAFF.

The J gene is TRBJ1-1, the V gene TRBV7-2; no clear D. The ends were cut back, 10 bases at V and 4 bases at J, with 7 bases in the middle. CDR1 is SGHTA, CDR2 FQGNSA, per germline. The CDR3 runs 10 residues. CDR3 coding DNA: TGTGCCACCGACCCCACTGAAGCTTTCTTT. It yields the protein CATDPTEAFF.

The chain couples TRBV7-9 to TRBJ1-4, with D uncertain. V lost 1 base and J 7 bases, leaving 7 bases between the germline ends. The CDR3 consists of 13 residues. The germline V gene has CDR1 SEHNR and CDR2 FQNEAQ (reference sequence). The CDR3 spells CASSLEPLEKLFF. CDR3 nucleotide sequence: TGTGCCAGCAGCTTAGAGCCGCTTGAAAAACTGTTTTTT.

The chain joins TRBV12-3 or TRBV12-4 to TRBJ2-5; the D is unclear. The CDR3 totals 13 residues. V lost 6 bases to trimming and J lost 5 bases, with 13 bases between them. The chain's CDR3 is CASRPTESETQYF. The CDR3 nucleotides are TGTGCCAGCAGACCTACAGAGTCGGAGACCCAGTACTTC.